Listed below are T cell receptor beta chains from one sample, sequenced in a study of T cell responses to AZD1222 COVID-19 vaccine. Assay used: immunoSEQ multiplex PCR; TCRdb lists only in-frame clones, some missing. Of about 100,000 clones listed, around 87% are singletons. The sample consisted of peripheral blood, taken on day 0 of MenACWY control vaccination. Receptor source: an adult in good health. Each CDR3 is given with its conserved first and last residue. Each record gives: CDR3 length, J gene, D gene, V gene, CDR3 DNA, CDR3 protein. The D gene is left open where the match is weak.

cdr3_length: 17
j_call: TRBJ1-4
d_call: TRBD1
v_call: TRBV27
cdr3_nt: TGTGCCAGCAGTCCGACAGGGGGTCGTGCAACTAATGAAAAACTGTTTTTT
cdr3_aa: CASSPTGGRATNEKLFF

cdr3_length: 13
j_call: TRBJ1-1
d_call: NA
v_call: TRBV7-2
cdr3_nt: TGTGCCAGCAGTCAAGTGGAGGGCACTGAAGCTTTCTTT
cdr3_aa: CASSQVEGTEAFF

cdr3_length: 13
j_call: TRBJ1-2
d_call: NA
v_call: TRBV5-4
cdr3_nt: TGTGCCAGCAGCCATAACAGGGCTGAAGGCTACACCTTC
cdr3_aa: CASSHNRAEGYTF

cdr3_length: 15
j_call: TRBJ1-2
d_call: TRBD1
v_call: TRBV9
cdr3_nt: TGTGCCAGCAGCCTAGGACAGGTGGTAGGCTATGGCTACACCTTC
cdr3_aa: CASSLGQVVGYGYTF

cdr3_length: 16
j_call: TRBJ1-6
d_call: NA
v_call: TRBV21-1
cdr3_nt: TGTGCCAGCAGCAAAGGGGATGACAGGGTGAGTTCACCCCTCCACTTT
cdr3_aa: CASSKGDDRVSSPLHF

cdr3_length: 14
j_call: TRBJ1-1
d_call: NA
v_call: TRBV14
cdr3_nt: TGTGCCAGCAGCCAAGACCAGTTCCACGGGGGAGCTTTCTTT
cdr3_aa: CASSQDQFHGGAFF

cdr3_length: 17
j_call: TRBJ1-4
d_call: NA
v_call: TRBV10-2
cdr3_nt: TGCGCCAGCAGTGAGTCATCTCGTCCGGCATGGGAGAGGAAACTGTTTTTT
cdr3_aa: CASSESSRPAWERKLFF

cdr3_length: 13
j_call: TRBJ2-7
d_call: TRBD1
v_call: TRBV6-6
cdr3_nt: TGTGCCAGCGGAGGGACAGGGGGTTACGAGCAGTACTTC
cdr3_aa: CASGGTGGYEQYF

cdr3_length: 14
j_call: TRBJ1-2
d_call: TRBD1
v_call: TRBV2
cdr3_nt: TGTGCCAGCACCCGGACAGGGGGGACTCAGGGCTACACCTTC
cdr3_aa: CASTRTGGTQGYTF

cdr3_length: 17
j_call: TRBJ2-1
d_call: TRBD1
v_call: TRBV4-3
cdr3_nt: TGCGCCAGCAGCCAAGAGTTGGTCAGGGGGCGCAAGAATGAGCAGTTCTTC
cdr3_aa: CASSQELVRGRKNEQFF

cdr3_length: 15
j_call: TRBJ2-6
d_call: NA
v_call: TRBV2
cdr3_nt: TGTGCCAGCAGCGACTCGGGTTTTGGGGCCAACGTCCTGACTTTC
cdr3_aa: CASSDSGFGANVLTF

cdr3_length: 13
j_call: TRBJ1-2
d_call: NA
v_call: TRBV7-9
cdr3_nt: TGTGCCAGCAGCCGGGACGTCCTTAAAAGCTACACCTTC
cdr3_aa: CASSRDVLKSYTF

cdr3_length: 15
j_call: TRBJ2-3
d_call: TRBD1
v_call: TRBV4-2
cdr3_nt: TGTGCCAGCAGGCCCGGGACAGGTACCGCAGATACGCAGTATTTT
cdr3_aa: CASRPGTGTADTQYF

cdr3_length: 17
j_call: TRBJ1-3
d_call: TRBD1
v_call: TRBV4-2
cdr3_nt: TGTGCCAGCAGCCAAGGCCACCAGGGGGCGAACGGAAACACCATATATTTT
cdr3_aa: CASSQGHQGANGNTIYF

cdr3_length: 14
j_call: TRBJ2-7
d_call: NA
v_call: TRBV5-1
cdr3_nt: TGCGCCAGCAGCTTCGACAGGCGGACCGACGAGCAGTACTTC
cdr3_aa: CASSFDRRTDEQYF

cdr3_length: 16
j_call: TRBJ1-5
d_call: TRBD1
v_call: TRBV6-2/TRBV6-3
cdr3_nt: TGTGCCAGCAGCCCCGGGACAGGGGGGACTAATCAGCCCCAGCATTTT
cdr3_aa: CASSPGTGGTNQPQHF

cdr3_length: 16
j_call: TRBJ1-3
d_call: NA
v_call: TRBV11-1
cdr3_nt: TGTGCCAGCAGCTTTACTCGGTCAAACTCTGGAAACACCATATATTTT
cdr3_aa: CASSFTRSNSGNTIYF

cdr3_length: 14
j_call: TRBJ2-3
d_call: NA
v_call: TRBV3-1/TRBV3-2
cdr3_nt: TGTGCCAGCAGCCAAGGGGCCGTGATGCATACGCAGTATTTT
cdr3_aa: CASSQGAVMHTQYF

cdr3_length: 14
j_call: TRBJ2-3
d_call: NA
v_call: TRBV3-1/TRBV3-2
cdr3_nt: TGTGCCAGCACCGCCAGGGCGAGCACAGATACGCAGTATTTT
cdr3_aa: CASTARASTDTQYF

cdr3_length: 12
j_call: TRBJ2-1
d_call: NA
v_call: TRBV6-5
cdr3_nt: TGTGCCAGCACCGACGGGGCCAAAGAGAGGTTCTTC
cdr3_aa: CASTDGAKERFF